Shown below are 13 T cell receptor beta chains from a single sample sequenced in a study of cytomegalovirus exposure and HLA in healthy donors (dated by TCRdb to about 2017). Library prep was done by the immunoSEQ multiplex PCR assay. A mixture of 60 forward primers for TCR Vbeta segments and 13 reverse primers for TCR Jbeta segments was used in the multiplex PCR. TCRdb mirrors the immuneACCESS table, restricted to in-frame sequences. Some clones are absent from its copies; in checked studies, under half trace to an unresolved V gene, and the reason for the others is unknown. This sample has 200,000 to 250,000 clones in its table, and 70% to 85% of those were observed once. The ten largest account for about 3.8% of the sample. Sequencing was done on a sample of PBMCs. The receptors derive from a male donor in good health and CMV-seronegative.

The chain carries TRBV4-1 and TRBJ2-1; the match to TRBD2 covers 7 bases. Germline lookup yields CDR1 MGHRA and CDR2 YSYEKL. V gave up 3 bases and J gave up 0 bases; unmatched junction bases: 8. The CDR3 extends over 17 amino acids. The CDR3 protein is CASSHRGGGSSYNEQFF. The CDR3 coding sequence is TGCGCCAGCAGCCACCGCGGCGGCGGGAGCTCCTACAATGAGCAGTTCTTC.

V is TRBV2 and J is TRBJ1-3; no clear D. This CDR3 has 13 amino acids. V dropped 8 bases and J dropped 0 bases, with 8 bases sitting between them. CDR1 and CDR2 from the germline V gene are SNHLY and FYNNEI. In nucleotides, the CDR3 is TGTGCCAGCGGAGGCACCTCTGGAAACACCATATATTTT. Residues: CASGGTSGNTIYF.

The V gene is TRBV7-8, the J gene TRBJ2-2, with D possibly matching TRBD2 (5 bases). CDR1 and CDR2 from the germline V gene are SGHVS and FQNEAQ. V shed 6 bases and J shed 3 bases, with 17 bases lying between them. The CDR3 totals 16 residues. CDR3 sequence: CASSPKRAGDTGELFF. CDR3 nucleotides: TGTGCCAGCAGTCCCAAGAGGGCAGGCGACACCGGGGAGCTGTTTTTT.

The rearrangement uses TRBV2 and TRBJ2-7; the D is unclear. Germline CDR1 and CDR2: SNHLY and FYNNEI. With 6 bases removed from V and 2 bases from J, the gap between germline ends came to 14 bases. The CDR3 loop spans 14 amino acids. The CDR3 region is CASSIRHGTYEQYF. For the CDR3, the DNA is TGTGCCAGCAGCATAAGACACGGTACCTACGAGCAGTACTTC. Looking up the rest from reference TRBV2 and TRBJ2-7 gives the full variable domain: EPEVTQTPSHQVTQMGQEVILRCVPISNHLYFYWYRQILGQKVEFLVSFYNNEISEKSEIFDDQFSVERPDGSNFTLKIRSTKLEDSAMYFCASSIRHGTYEQYFGPGTRLTVT.

CDR3 nucleotide sequence: TGTGCCAGCAGCATCAGACTCCGCACCGGGGAGCTGTTTTTT. Amino acid sequence: CASSIRLRTGELFF. The chain combines TRBV9 with TRBJ2-2; D remains unclear. Germline V gene sequence: CDR1 SGDLS, CDR2 YYNGEE. The length of the CDR3 is 14 residues. V dropped 4 bases and J dropped 4 bases, with 11 bases sitting between them.

V and J are TRBV5-4 and TRBJ1-2; 8 nucleotides align to TRBD1. CDR1 and CDR2 (germline): SGHNT, YYREEE (reference sequence). The length of the CDR3 is 14 residues. V trimming: 4 bases; J trimming: 2 bases; junction bases outside the gene matches: 4. CDR3 loop: CASSQRQGNYGYTF. Written as DNA, the CDR3 is TGTGCCAGCAGCCAAAGACAGGGGAACTATGGCTACACCTTC.

The rearrangement links TRBV5-8 to TRBJ1-5; perhaps TRBD1 as D (5 bases). This CDR3 region has 16 residues. Germline V gives CDR1 SGHTS, CDR2 YDEGEE. V lost 0 bases, J lost 2 bases, and 12 bases lay in between. CDR3: CASSLAQVQGNQPQHF. The DNA for the CDR3 is TGTGCCAGCAGCTTGGCACAGGTTCAGGGCAATCAGCCCCAGCATTTT.

The chain links TRBV9 to TRBJ2-7; 10 positions agree with TRBD2. The germline gives CDR1 SGDLS, CDR2 YYNGEE. V was pared by 0 bases and J by 3 bases, with 0 bases of the junction left unmatched. This CDR3 contains 14 residues. The CDR3 DNA reads as TGTGCCAGCAGCGTAGGGACTAGCGGCTACGAGCAGTACTTC. Its protein product is CASSVGTSGYEQYF. Combining the CDR3 with reference TRBV9 and TRBJ2-7 gives the whole variable domain DSGVTQTPKHLITATGQRVTLRCSPRSGDLSVYWYQQSLDQGLQFLIQYYNGEERAKGNILERFSAQQFPDLHSELNLSSLELGDSALYFCASSVGTSGYEQYFGPGTRLTVT.

The V call is TRBV18, the J call TRBJ1-1; 7 bases line up with TRBD1. The CDR3 is 13 residues long. Looked up from germline, CDR1 is KGHSH and CDR2 is LQKENI. The ends lost 2 bases at V and 5 bases at J; junction bases unmatched: 2. In DNA, the CDR3 is TGTGCCAGCTCACCAGGGACAGTTACTGAAGCTTTCTTT. This gives the protein CASSPGTVTEAFF.

The rearrangement joins TRBV11-1 to TRBJ2-7; D may be TRBD1 (6 bases). V was pared by 5 bases and J by 6 bases, with 17 bases between. The V gene's germline CDR1 is SGHAT and CDR2 FQDESV (reference sequence). This CDR3 is 14 amino acids long. The CDR3: CASSPVAGASEQYF. CDR3 in DNA: TGTGCCAGCAGCCCCGTGGCAGGGGCATCCGAGCAGTACTTC.

This chain uses TRBV19 with TRBJ1-1; no definite D call. This CDR3 spans 17 amino acids. CDR1 and CDR2 (germline): LNHDA, SQIVND (reference sequence). V was clipped by 6 bases and J by 5 bases, with 25 bases between them. The CDR3 region is CASRHTVEAVGGTEAFF. CDR3 nucleotides: TGTGCCAGTAGGCATACGGTCGAGGCAGTAGGAGGGACTGAAGCTTTCTTT.

This clone occurred a few times. The rearrangement uses TRBV5-4 and TRBJ2-3, with 7 positions matching TRBD1. The ends lost 4 bases at V and 2 bases at J; junction bases unmatched: 7. The CDR3 is 15 residues long. CDR1 and CDR2 from the germline V gene are SGHNT and YYREEE (reference sequence). CDR3 residues: CASSPIDRVTDTQYF. The CDR3 nucleotides read TGTGCCAGCAGCCCGATAGACAGGGTCACAGATACGCAGTATTTT.

This clone was observed once. The chain joins TRBV2 to TRBJ2-7; D is perhaps TRBD1 (7 bases). The CDR3 runs to 18 residues. The germline V gene encodes CDR1 SNHLY and CDR2 FYNNEI. V dropped 6 bases and J dropped 0 bases, with 24 bases sitting between them. CDR3 bases: TGTGCCAGCAGGCAAAGACAGGGAGGAATAAGGAGCTCCTACGAGCAGTACTTC. Its protein product is CASRQRQGGIRSSYEQYF.